This T cell receptor beta chain was found in a study of shared clonotypes between healthy human individuals. Every donor, a Caucasian adult, lived in Nashville, Tennessee. For unsorted samples, genomic DNA was extracted from approximately 90 million PBMCs. Under the authors' procedure: Filtering of immunoSEQ junctional sequences could not match full-length read filtering. TCRdb's table, derived via immunoSEQ multiplex PCR, lists solely in-frame clones and lacks some. V, J and clone size reflect that table, while D and trimming were determined from the DNA. The sample holds fewer than 550,000 clones, approximately 79% seen once. CDR3 length: 14 residues. V lost 7 bases to trimming and J lost 6 bases, with 19 bases between them. Germline loops: CDR1 SEHNR, CDR2 FQNEAQ (reference sequence).

V gene TRBV7-9 combines with J gene TRBJ2-7, with D possibly called TRBD1 or TRBD2 (5 bases each). The sample taken for sequencing was PBMCs. The receptor's source is a woman in her forties in good health. Some clones in this sample may be carry-over from other donors' samples. The CDR3 protein is CASTYGTSLGEQYF. The CDR3 DNA reads TGTGCCAGCACCTATGGGACGTCCCTTGGCGAGCAGTACTTC.